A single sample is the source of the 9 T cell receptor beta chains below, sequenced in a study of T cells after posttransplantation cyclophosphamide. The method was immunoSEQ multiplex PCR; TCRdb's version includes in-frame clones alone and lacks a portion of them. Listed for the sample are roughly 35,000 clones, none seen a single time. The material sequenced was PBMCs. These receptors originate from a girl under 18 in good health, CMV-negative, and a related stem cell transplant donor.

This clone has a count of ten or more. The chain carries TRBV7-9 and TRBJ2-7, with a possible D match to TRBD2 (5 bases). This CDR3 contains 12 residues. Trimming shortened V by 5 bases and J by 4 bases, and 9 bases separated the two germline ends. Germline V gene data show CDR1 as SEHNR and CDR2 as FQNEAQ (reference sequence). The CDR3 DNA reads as TGTGCCAGCAGCCGAAGCGGTTACGAGCAGTACTTC. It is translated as CASSRSGYEQYF.

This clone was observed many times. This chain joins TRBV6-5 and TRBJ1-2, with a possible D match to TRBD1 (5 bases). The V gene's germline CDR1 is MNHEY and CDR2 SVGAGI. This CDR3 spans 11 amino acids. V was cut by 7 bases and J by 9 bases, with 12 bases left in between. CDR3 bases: TGTGCCAGCATGCAGGGCGTTAGCTACACCTTC. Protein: CASMQGVSYTF.

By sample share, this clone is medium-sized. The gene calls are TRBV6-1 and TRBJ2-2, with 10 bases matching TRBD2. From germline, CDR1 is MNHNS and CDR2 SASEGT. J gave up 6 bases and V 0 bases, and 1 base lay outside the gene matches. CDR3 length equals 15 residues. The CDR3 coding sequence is TGTGCCAGCAGTGAAGCAGCGGGGGGGCCCGGGGAGCTGTTTTTT. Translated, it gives CASSEAAGGPGELFF.

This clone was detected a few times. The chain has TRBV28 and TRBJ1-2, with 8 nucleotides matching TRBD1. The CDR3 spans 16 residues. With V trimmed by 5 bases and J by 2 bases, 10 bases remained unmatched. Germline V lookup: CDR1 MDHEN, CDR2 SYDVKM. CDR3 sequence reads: CASSPSGQGLNYGYTF. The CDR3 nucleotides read TGTGCCAGCAGTCCGTCAGGACAGGGCTTAAACTATGGCTACACCTTC.

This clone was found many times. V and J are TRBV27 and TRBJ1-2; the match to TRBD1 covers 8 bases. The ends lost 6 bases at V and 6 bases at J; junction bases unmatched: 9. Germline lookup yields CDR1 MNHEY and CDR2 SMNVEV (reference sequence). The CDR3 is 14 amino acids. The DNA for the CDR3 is TGTGCCAGCAGGCGGACAGGGTCGAGTGATGGCTACACCTTC. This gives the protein CASRRTGSSDGYTF.

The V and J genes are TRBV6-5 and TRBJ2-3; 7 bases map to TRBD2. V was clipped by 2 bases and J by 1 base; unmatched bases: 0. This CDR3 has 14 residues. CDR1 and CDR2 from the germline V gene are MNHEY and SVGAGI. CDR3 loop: CASSYTSGTDTQYF. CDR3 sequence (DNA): TGTGCCAGCAGTTACACTAGCGGCACAGATACGCAGTATTTT.

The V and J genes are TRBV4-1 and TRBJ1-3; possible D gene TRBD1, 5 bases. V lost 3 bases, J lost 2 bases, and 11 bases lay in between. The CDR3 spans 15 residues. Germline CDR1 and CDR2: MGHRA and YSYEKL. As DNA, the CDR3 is TGCGCCAGCAGCCATGATGGAGGGGCTGGAAACACCATATATTTT. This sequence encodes CASSHDGGAGNTIYF.

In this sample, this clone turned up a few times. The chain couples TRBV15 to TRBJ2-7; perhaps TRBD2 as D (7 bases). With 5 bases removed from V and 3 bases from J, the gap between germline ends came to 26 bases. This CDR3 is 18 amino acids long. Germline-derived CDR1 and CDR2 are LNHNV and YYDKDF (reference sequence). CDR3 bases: TGTGCCACCAGCCCGCGTCCATTCCCGGGGGGCAGGGTCTACGAGCAGTACTTC. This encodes CATSPRPFPGGRVYEQYF.

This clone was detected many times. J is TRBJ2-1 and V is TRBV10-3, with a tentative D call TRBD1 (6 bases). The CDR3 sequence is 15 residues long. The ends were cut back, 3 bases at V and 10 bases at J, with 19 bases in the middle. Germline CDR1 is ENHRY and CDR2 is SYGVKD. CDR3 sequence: CAISDISGTMGEQFF. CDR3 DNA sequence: TGTGCCATCAGTGATATATCCGGGACAATGGGCGAGCAGTTCTTC.